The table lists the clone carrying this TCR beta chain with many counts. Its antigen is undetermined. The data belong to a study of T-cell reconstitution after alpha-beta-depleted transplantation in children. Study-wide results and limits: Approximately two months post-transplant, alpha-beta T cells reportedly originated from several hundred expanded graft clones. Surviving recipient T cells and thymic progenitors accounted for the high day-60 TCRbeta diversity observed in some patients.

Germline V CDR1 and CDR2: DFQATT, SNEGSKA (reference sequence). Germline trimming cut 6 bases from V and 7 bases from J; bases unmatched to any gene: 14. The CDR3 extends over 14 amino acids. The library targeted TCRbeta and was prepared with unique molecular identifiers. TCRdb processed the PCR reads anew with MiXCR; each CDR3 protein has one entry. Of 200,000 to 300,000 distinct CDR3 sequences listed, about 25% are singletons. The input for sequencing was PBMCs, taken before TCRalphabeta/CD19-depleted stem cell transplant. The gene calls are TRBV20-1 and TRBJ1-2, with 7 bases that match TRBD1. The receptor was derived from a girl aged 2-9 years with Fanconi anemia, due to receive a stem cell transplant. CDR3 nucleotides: TGCAGTGCGGGGACGACAGGGATGGGCCTTGGCTACACCTTC. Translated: CSAGTTGMGLGYTF.